Presented here are 23 T cell receptor beta chains from one specimen sequenced in a study of T cell repertoires in cytomegalovirus infection. Using its own MiXCR run on the reads, TCRdb lists one record per CDR3 protein. The repertoire holds under 450,000 distinct CDR3 sequences, with just under 35% as singletons. The antigens these receptors bind are not known. Source: cultured PBMCs, taken from culture after CMV antigen stimulation. Receptors were obtained from a human donor in good health (CMV status not recorded). Some clones in this sample may be carry-over from other donors' samples.

This clonotype was observed many times. The chain joins TRBV5-5 to TRBJ2-3; D might be TRBD1 (5 bases). Trimming removed 0 bases from V and 3 bases from J, with 14 bases in between. This CDR3 has 16 amino acids. Germline CDR1 SGHKS, CDR2 YYEKEE (reference sequence). In DNA form, the CDR3 reads TGTGCCAGCAGCTTGGATATGACGGCAGGGACAGATACGCAGTATTTT. Its translation is CASSLDMTAGTDTQYF.

J is TRBJ2-1 and V is TRBV6-1; 9 positions agree with TRBD2. There are 15 residues in the CDR3. V dropped 4 bases and J dropped 10; count of bases not matched to a gene: 11. Per the germline V gene, CDR1 is MNHNS and CDR2 is SASEGT. CDR3 coding DNA: TGTGCCAGCAGTGTGGGGACTAGCCCCCGGGGGGAGCAGTTCTTC. Protein: CASSVGTSPRGEQFF.

Only a few counts were recorded for this clonotype. The gene calls are TRBV12-3 or TRBV12-4 and TRBJ2-1, with D hard to call. Trimming stripped 6 bases from V and 3 bases from J, with 9 bases between. The length of the CDR3 is 13 residues. CDR3 sequence (DNA): TGTGCCAGCAGGATGACGAACTACAATGAGCAGTTCTTC. This encodes CASRMTNYNEQFF.

This chain uses TRBV4-3 with TRBJ1-5; D uncertain. V was cut by 0 bases and J by 4 bases, with 10 bases left in between. The CDR3 loop spans 15 amino acids. CDR1 LGHNA and CDR2 YSLEER come from the germline V gene. CDR3: CASSQDFGPNQPQHF. As DNA, the CDR3 is TGCGCCAGCAGCCAAGATTTCGGACCTAATCAGCCCCAGCATTTT.

This clonotype was seen at least ten times. The rearrangement uses TRBV7-2 and TRBJ2-5, with TRBD1 matching over 7 bases. This CDR3 contains 16 residues. V trimming: 4 bases; J trimming: 6 bases; junction bases outside the gene matches: 14. The germline V gene has CDR1 SGHTA and CDR2 FQGNSA. The CDR3 DNA reads TGTGCCAGCAGCTCCAAGAAACTTACAGGGGTGCAGACCCAGTACTTC. Amino acids: CASSSKKLTGVQTQYF.

The chain links TRBV24-1 to TRBJ2-3; no reliable D call. Between the trimmed V and J ends, which lost 3 bases and 2 bases, there was a span of 14 bases. Germline CDR1 reads KGHDR; CDR2 reads SFDVKD. This CDR3 is built from 16 residues. The CDR3 sequence: CATSDPYNKLTDTQYF. As DNA, the CDR3 is TGTGCCACCAGTGATCCATACAACAAGCTCACAGATACGCAGTATTTT.

This clonotype was counted between two and nine times. The chain recombines TRBV6-5 with TRBJ1-5; D not resolved. The CDR3 sequence is 14 residues long. The V end was cut by 6 bases, the J end by 2 bases, with 11 bases between. Looked up from germline, CDR1 is MNHEY and CDR2 is SVGAGI. The CDR3, as DNA: TGTGCCAGCAGGATCGGGGAGGGCAATCAGCCCCAGCATTTT. This codes for CASRIGEGNQPQHF.

This clonotype showed up just a few times. The chain links TRBV25-1 to TRBJ2-1; no reliable D call. CDR3 length: 15 residues. The germline V and J ends were trimmed by 2 bases and 5 bases, with 13 bases remaining between them. The germline V gene has CDR1 MGHDK and CDR2 SYGVNS. Written as DNA, the CDR3 is TGTGCCAGCAGTGAAACAACGGGCTGGAACAATGAGCAGTTCTTC. Translating gives CASSETTGWNNEQFF.

The rearrangement joins TRBV29-1 to TRBJ2-3, with 7 bases fitting TRBD1. CDR3 length: 14 amino acids. The germline V gene has CDR1 SQVTM and CDR2 ANQGSEA. V shed 3 bases and J 2 bases; nucleotides not matched to a gene: 5. Here the CDR3 reads CSVDAGGNTDTQYF. The CDR3 DNA follows: TGCAGCGTTGACGCAGGGGGTAACACAGATACGCAGTATTTT.

There are a few counts of this clonotype. The rearrangement links TRBV19 to TRBJ1-3; tentative D call: TRBD1 (6 bases). This CDR3 is 14 amino acids long. Germline CDR1 reads LNHDA; CDR2 reads SQIVND (reference sequence). Trimming took off 5 bases at V and 4 bases at J, with 12 bases between the two ends. The CDR3 sequence: CASSVDSPGNTIYF. The CDR3 region has the DNA TGTGCCAGTAGTGTGGACAGTCCGGGAAACACCATATATTTT.

The chain combines TRBV4-1 with TRBJ2-5; D is uncertain. Between the trimmed V and J ends, which lost 0 bases and 3 bases, there was a span of 11 bases. The CDR3 loop spans 15 amino acids. CDR1 and CDR2 (germline): MGHRA, YSYEKL. The CDR3 DNA sequence: TGCGCCAGCAGCCAAGATTTAGCAGCGAAAGAGACCCAGTACTTC. Protein sequence: CASSQDLAAKETQYF.

This clonotype occurred a few times. Germline and junction disagree at one end, which may indicate a read error. The chain has TRBV4-3 and TRBJ2-2; no clear D gene. This CDR3 contains 14 residues. Germline V gene lookup returns CDR1 LGHNA and CDR2 YSLEER. The CDR3 region has the DNA TGCGCCAGCAGCCCCATGGTAGGCACCCGGGAGCTGTTTTTT. This codes for CASSPMVGTRELFF.

This clonotype was seen only a few times. The chain links TRBV6-1 to TRBJ2-5; TRBD2 is a possible D gene (6 bases). V was cut by 1 base and J by 5 bases, with 20 bases left in between. The CDR3 is 17 amino acids. Germline V gene sequence: CDR1 MNHNS, CDR2 SASEGT. The CDR3 here is CASSEGRGDSNLETQYF. The CDR3 bases are TGTGCCAGCAGTGAAGGAAGAGGGGACTCTAATCTTGAGACCCAGTACTTC.

The chain combines TRBV18 with TRBJ2-1, with 7 bases aligning to TRBD2. CDR1 and CDR2 (germline): KGHSH, LQKENI. The V and J ends lost 4 bases and 6 bases, in that order; junction bases with no gene match: 9. This CDR3 region has 15 residues. CDR3 region: CASSQRAGAGNEQFF. The CDR3 DNA reads TGTGCCAGCTCACAACGGGCGGGAGCGGGCAATGAGCAGTTCTTC.

This clonotype was seen only a few times. The chain combines TRBV7-2 with TRBJ1-2; TRBD1 aligns across 12 bases. Germline lookup yields CDR1 SGHTA and CDR2 FQGNSA. The CDR3 is made up of 18 amino acids. J lost 7 bases, V lost 1 base, and 13 bases had no gene match. CDR3 sequence (DNA): TGTGCCAGCAGCTTAGAGCATACCTTGGGACAGGGGGCCCTTGGCTACACCTTC. Translation gives CASSLEHTLGQGALGYTF. Full variable domain (remainder filled in from reference TRBV7-2 and TRBJ1-2): GAGVSQSPSNKVTEKGKDVELRCDPISGHTALYWYRQSLGQGLEFLIYFQGNSAPDKSGLPSDRFSAERTGGSVSTLTIQRTQQEDSAVYLCASSLEHTLGQGALGYTFGSGTRLTVV.

The V call is TRBV11-2, the J call TRBJ2-3, with D uncertain. Trimming pared 0 bases from V and 1 base from J, leaving 14 bases between. Germline loops: CDR1 SGHAT, CDR2 FQNNGV. This CDR3 has 17 residues. CDR3 region: CASSLEVSRLGTDTQYF. CDR3 bases: TGTGCCAGCAGCTTAGAAGTCTCGCGACTCGGCACAGATACGCAGTATTTT.

The chain is built from TRBV5-8 and TRBJ1-5; D is uncertain. The V gene lost 0 bases and the J gene lost 6 bases, with 10 bases spanning the gap. CDR3 length: 14 residues. The germline gives CDR1 SGHTS, CDR2 YDEGEE. CDR3 protein: CASSLVGSAQPQHF. The CDR3, as DNA: TGTGCCAGCAGCTTGGTGGGCTCGGCTCAGCCCCAGCATTTT.

V is TRBV7-4 and J is TRBJ1-1; D is undetermined. There are 16 residues in the CDR3. V lost 3 bases and J lost 3, with 17 bases in between. CDR1 is SGHVT, CDR2 SQSDAQ, per germline. CDR3 protein: CASSLSLGGWDTEAFF. For the CDR3, the DNA is TGTGCCAGCAGCTTGAGTCTAGGAGGGTGGGACACTGAAGCTTTCTTT. The variable domain in full, completed from reference TRBV7-4 and TRBJ1-1, reads GAGVSQSPRYKVAKRGRDVALRCDSISGHVTLYWYRQTLGQGSEVLTYSQSDAQRDKSGRPSGRFSAERPERSVSTLKIQRTEQGDSAVYLCASSLSLGGWDTEAFFGQGTRLTVV.

This clonotype was seen at least ten times. The chain joins TRBV28 to TRBJ1-4, with D maybe TRBD1 (5 bases). Germline V gene data show CDR1 as MDHEN and CDR2 as SYDVKM. This CDR3 has 16 residues. V dropped 5 bases and J dropped 0 bases, with 13 bases sitting between them. The CDR3 region has the DNA TGTGCCAGCAGTCCGAACACAGGTGCAACTAATGAAAAACTGTTTTTT. This codes for CASSPNTGATNEKLFF.

J is TRBJ2-1 and V is TRBV20-1, with D perhaps matching TRBD1 (5 bases). In germline, CDR1 is DFQATT, CDR2 SNEGSKA (reference sequence). The CDR3 covers 12 residues. Between the trimmed V and J ends, which lost 8 bases and 0 bases, there was a span of 8 bases. The CDR3 spells CSWGVSYNEQFF. DNA of the CDR3: TGCAGTTGGGGCGTCTCCTACAATGAGCAGTTCTTC.

CDR3 in DNA: TGTGCCAGCAGCTTAGATCCCCCACGGGCCTTGAACACTGAAGCTTTCTTT. This sequence encodes CASSLDPPRALNTEAFF. V and J are TRBV7-3 and TRBJ1-1; D is ambiguous. CDR3 size: 17 residues. With 2 bases removed from V and 0 bases from J, the gap between germline ends came to 16 bases. Germline CDR1 and CDR2: SGHTA and FQGTGA. The complete variable domain, with remaining parts taken from reference TRBV7-3 and TRBJ1-1, reads GAGVSQTPSNKVTEKGKYVELRCDPISGHTALYWYRQSLGQGPEFLIYFQGTGAADDSGLPNDRFFAVRPEGSVSTLKIQRTERGDSAVYLCASSLDPPRALNTEAFFGQGTRLTVV.

This clonotype was counted only a few times. V usage is TRBV6-1 and J usage is TRBJ1-5, with a possible D match to TRBD1 (5 bases). The V gene lost 6 bases and the J gene lost 2 bases, with 11 bases spanning the gap. Germline V gene lookup returns CDR1 MNHNS and CDR2 SASEGT. This CDR3 is built from 14 residues. The CDR3 nucleotides read TGTGCCAGCAGGGGGGTAGCGGGCAATCAGCCCCAGCATTTT. The encoded protein is CASRGVAGNQPQHF.

This clonotype was picked up a small number of times. V is TRBV4-3 and J is TRBJ2-6; no clear D. Germline loops: CDR1 LGHNA, CDR2 YSLEER. The CDR3 contains 17 residues. V was cut by 1 base and J by 1 base, with 11 bases left in between. The CDR3 reads CASSQGITESGANVLTF. CDR3 nucleotide sequence: TGCGCCAGCAGCCAAGGAATAACAGAGTCTGGGGCCAACGTCCTGACTTTC.